Listed here are 7 T cell receptor beta chains from one sample, sequenced in a study of T-cell reconstitution after alpha-beta-depleted transplantation in children. The authors prepared the TCRbeta library with unique molecular identifiers. Each CDR3 protein is one row after TCRdb ran MiXCR on the PCR reads. Here the sample spans 200,000 or so distinct CDR3 sequences, about 8.2% being singletons. The sample in question was PBMCs, mostly from graft donor cells, obtained 360 days after TCRalphabeta/CD19-depleted stem cell transplant. The source is a male patient aged 2 to 9 who had a stem cell transplant for acute myeloid leukemia, so the T cells may come from the graft donor.

This clonotype was detected ten times or more. The genes are TRBV12-3 or TRBV12-4 and TRBJ2-3, with TRBD2 identical over 7 bases. V was clipped by 8 bases and J by 0 bases; unmatched bases: 5. CDR3 length: 14 residues. The DNA of the CDR3 is TGTGCCAGCTGGGGGAGGGCTAGCACAGATACGCAGTATTTT. This codes for CASWGRASTDTQYF.

The CDR3 reads CTYQRASAADTQYF. The CDR3 nucleotides are TGCACCTACCAAAGGGCTAGCGCGGCCGATACGCAGTATTTT. The rearrangement links TRBV29-1 to TRBJ2-3, with a tentative D call TRBD2 (6 bases). The CDR3 is 14 amino acids. Germline CDR1 and CDR2: SQVTM and ANQGSEA.

The table lists this clonotype with many counts. The J gene is TRBJ2-1, the V gene TRBV29-1; 14 bases agree with TRBD2. The CDR3 covers 18 residues. Germline V gene lookup returns CDR1 SQVTM and CDR2 ANQGSEA. The trim removed 3 bases at V and 8 bases at J, leaving 15 bases unmatched. CDR3 sequence reads: CSVDSGLAGGLSVDEQFF. The CDR3 DNA is TGCAGCGTTGATAGTGGACTAGCGGGGGGTTTATCAGTAGATGAGCAGTTCTTC.

This clonotype has just a few counts. The chain couples TRBV15 to TRBJ2-5, with D unresolved. Germline values: CDR1 LNHNV, CDR2 YYDKDF (reference sequence). This CDR3 has 15 residues. The germline V and J ends were trimmed by 4 bases and 3 bases, with 15 bases remaining between them. The CDR3 sequence is CATSTGHGPKETQYF. The DNA for the CDR3 is TGTGCCACCAGCACCGGCCATGGCCCCAAAGAGACCCAGTACTTC.

This clonotype was seen many times. The chain recombines TRBV10-3 with TRBJ2-1, with a tentative D call TRBD2 (5 bases). The CDR3 totals 16 residues. Deletions cut 3 bases from V and 1 base from J, with 13 bases between. Germline assignment: CDR1 ENHRY and CDR2 SYGVKD. This CDR3 is CAISERSGTSYNEQFF. For the CDR3, the DNA is TGTGCCATCAGTGAAAGGAGCGGCACTTCCTACAATGAGCAGTTCTTC.

This clonotype turned up a few times. This chain links TRBV20-1 with TRBJ1-5, with TRBD1 matching 7 bases. The V gene end was trimmed by 3 bases and the J gene end by 2 bases; junction bases not matched to a gene: 4. Per germline, CDR1 DFQATT and CDR2 SNEGSKA (reference sequence). The CDR3 is 14 residues long. The CDR3 nucleotides read TGCAGTGCTAGGGCAGGGGGGGGCAATCAGCCCCAGCATTTT. Translation: CSARAGGGNQPQHF.

The sample holds a few counts of this clonotype. The chain uses TRBV9 and TRBJ1-6; D call uncertain. Germline-derived CDR1 and CDR2 are SGDLS and YYNGEE. Trimming pared 3 bases from V and 5 bases from J, leaving 18 bases between. The CDR3 has 17 amino acids. Here the CDR3 DNA reads TGTGCCAGCAGCGCTGGATATCGGAGAAACGATAATTCACCCCTCCACTTT. This sequence encodes CASSAGYRRNDNSPLHF.